The clone carrying this TCR beta chain counts as large. V shed 4 bases and J shed 2 bases, with 12 bases lying between them. Germline assignment: CDR1 KGHSH and CDR2 LQKENI. This CDR3 is built from 14 residues. TCRdb fed the RT-PCR reads into MiXCR, producing one record per CDR3 protein. Among about 1,600 distinct CDR3 sequences listed, about 7% were seen once. This record belongs to a study of patients and donors after allogeneic stem cell transplantation. The sequenced sample was blood, either unsorted or a sorted T cell fraction (not recorded which). The rearrangement uses TRBV18 and TRBJ2-7; a possible D gene is TRBD2 (5 bases). This TCR came from a human donor who was either an allogeneic HSCT recipient or a stem cell or donor lymphocyte infusion donor (not recorded which). It is not recorded whose cells these are; they may come from a transplant donor. CDR3 sequence (DNA): TGTGCCAGCTCACTGCCGGGGAAGCCCTACGAGCAGTACTTC. This sequence encodes CASSLPGKPYEQYF.